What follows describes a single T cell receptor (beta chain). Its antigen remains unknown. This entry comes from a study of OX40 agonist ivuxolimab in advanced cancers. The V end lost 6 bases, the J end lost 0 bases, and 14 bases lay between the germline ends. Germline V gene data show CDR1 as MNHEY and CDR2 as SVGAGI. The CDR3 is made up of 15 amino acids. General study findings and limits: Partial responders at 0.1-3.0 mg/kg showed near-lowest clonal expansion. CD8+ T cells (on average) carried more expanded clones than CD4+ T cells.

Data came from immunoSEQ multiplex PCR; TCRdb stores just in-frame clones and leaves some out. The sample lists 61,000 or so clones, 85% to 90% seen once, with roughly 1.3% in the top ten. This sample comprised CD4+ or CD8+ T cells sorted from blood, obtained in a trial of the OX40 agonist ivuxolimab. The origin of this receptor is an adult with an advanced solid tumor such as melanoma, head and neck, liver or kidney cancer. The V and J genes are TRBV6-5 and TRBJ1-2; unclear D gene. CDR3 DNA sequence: TGTGCCAGCAGCCGTACGTCTGGAGCTAACTATGGCTACACCTTC. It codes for CASSRTSGANYGYTF.